A single sample gave rise to the 23 T cell receptor beta chains below, sequenced in a study of T cells after posttransplantation cyclophosphamide. Controls had myeloablative marrow grafts with methotrexate and calcineurin inhibitor, sampled at 1 year. Profiled with immunoSEQ multiplex PCR; TCRdb holds only in-frame clones, not every one. Of more than 20,000 clones in the sample, approximately 90% were seen once. Sequencing was performed on PBMCs, taken just over 350 days after allogeneic stem cell transplant with calcineurin inhibitor and methotrexate. The receptors were gathered from a female patient aged 25-39 years who received an allogeneic stem cell transplant from an unrelated donor, was CMV-positive, and had acute and chronic GVHD. The graft donor may have contributed some T cells.

The chain employs TRBV29-1 and TRBJ2-2; TRBD1 agrees at 7 bases. The trim removed 5 bases at V and 0 bases at J, leaving 6 bases unmatched. Germline V lookup: CDR1 SQVTM, CDR2 ANQGSEA. The CDR3 has 15 residues. The CDR3 nucleotides read TGCAGCGTTTTGAACGGGACAGCGAACACCGGGGAGCTGTTTTTT. Encoded protein: CSVLNGTANTGELFF.

This sequence joins TRBV15 and TRBJ1-2; a possible D gene is TRBD1 (5 bases). The CDR3 length is 15 residues. Germline assignment: CDR1 LNHNV and CDR2 YYDKDF (reference sequence). The V gene lost 0 bases and the J gene lost 4 bases, with 12 bases spanning the gap. The CDR3 spells CATSRDLTGTYGYTF. Here the CDR3 DNA reads TGTGCCACCAGCAGAGATTTAACAGGTACCTATGGCTACACCTTC.

This chain joins TRBV19 and TRBJ2-3; 9 bases line up with TRBD2. With V trimmed by 4 bases and J by 2 bases, 4 bases remained unmatched. The CDR3 extends over 15 amino acids. CDR1 and CDR2 from the germline V gene are LNHDA and SQIVND (reference sequence). The CDR3 bases are TGTGCCAGTAGTACTAGCGGGATTAACACAGATACGCAGTATTTT. Protein sequence: CASSTSGINTDTQYF.

The rearrangement links TRBV27 to TRBJ2-3; D gene uncertain. The CDR3 runs to 14 residues. Germline assignment: CDR1 MNHEY and CDR2 SMNVEV (reference sequence). With 4 bases removed from V and 4 bases from J, the gap between germline ends came to 12 bases. The DNA of the CDR3 is TGTGCCAGCAGTTCCCGAGGTAGGCCAGATACGCAGTATTTT. It yields the protein CASSSRGRPDTQYF.

This rearrangement joins TRBV19 to TRBJ1-5; 7 nucleotides line up with TRBD1. The length of the CDR3 is 16 residues. Germline trimming cut 5 bases from V and 2 bases from J; bases unmatched to any gene: 9. Germline-derived CDR1 and CDR2 are LNHDA and SQIVND (reference sequence). In nucleotides, the CDR3 is TGTGCCAGTAGTGGAACAGGGGTGAAGGGCAATCAGCCCCAGCATTTT. It translates to CASSGTGVKGNQPQHF.

The CDR3 coding sequence is TGCGCCAGCAGTGACCTCCCCGGGACAGGGGTTTACGAGCAGTACTTC. Translating gives CASSDLPGTGVYEQYF. This chain connects TRBV10-1 to TRBJ2-7, with 10 bases matching TRBD1. The CDR3 is made up of 16 amino acids. Looked up from germline, CDR1 is WNHNN and CDR2 is SYGVQD (reference sequence). Trimming removed 3 bases from V and 4 bases from J; junction bases left unmatched: 9.

The chain links TRBV6-6 to TRBJ2-1; 10 nucleotides match TRBD2. The CDR3 is 15 residues long. V shed 0 bases, J shed 7 bases, and the junction held 3 bases outside the gene matches. The germline CDR1 and CDR2 sequences are MNHNY and SVGAGI (reference sequence). This CDR3 reads CASSYSGLARNEQFF. The CDR3 DNA follows: TGTGCCAGCAGTTACTCGGGACTAGCGAGAAATGAGCAGTTCTTC.

The chain has TRBV11-2 and TRBJ2-3, with 8 nucleotides matching TRBD2. The V segment lost 4 bases and the J segment 0 bases; nucleotides outside the gene matches: 3. The CDR3 is 15 amino acids. Germline CDR1 is SGHAT and CDR2 is FQNNGV. The CDR3 DNA sequence: TGTGCCAGCAGCTCTAGCGGGCCTAGCACAGATACGCAGTATTTT. It translates to CASSSSGPSTDTQYF.

CDR3 coding DNA: TGTGCCAGCAGTAACCAGGGATCTACCAGGCAGTACGTC. Its protein is CASSNQGSTRQYV. V and J are TRBV25-1 and TRBJ2-7; D perhaps matches TRBD1 (5 bases). This CDR3 has 13 amino acids. The ends were cut back, 5 bases at V and 9 bases at J, with 17 bases in the middle. Per germline, CDR1 MGHDK and CDR2 SYGVNS.

This clone was seen just once. The rearrangement links TRBV19 to TRBJ2-7; 7 nucleotides align to TRBD1. Germline lookup yields CDR1 LNHDA and CDR2 SQIVND (reference sequence). With V trimmed by 6 bases and J by 2 bases, 7 bases remained unmatched. This CDR3 comprises 14 residues. As DNA, the CDR3 is TGTGCCAGTAGGGACCGGGACAGTCCCTACGAGCAGTACTTC. Encoded protein: CASRDRDSPYEQYF.

The chain combines TRBV11-3 with TRBJ1-5; D is possibly TRBD1 (5 bases). The germline CDR1 and CDR2 sequences are SGHNT and YENEEA. V was shortened by 2 bases and J by 4 bases, with 12 bases between the two germline ends. This CDR3 is 15 amino acids long. This chain's CDR3 is CASSLYGGENQPQHF. Here the CDR3 DNA reads TGTGCCAGCAGCTTATACGGGGGAGAAAATCAGCCCCAGCATTTT.

This sequence joins TRBV11-3 and TRBJ2-1; possible D gene TRBD2, 7 bases. CDR1 is SGHNT and CDR2 is YENEEA in the germline V gene. There are 12 residues in the CDR3. Trimming took off 4 bases at V and 9 bases at J, with 10 bases between the two ends. DNA of the CDR3: TGTGCCAGCAGCTGGGGGGGCGGTGAGCAGTTCTTC. Protein sequence: CASSWGGGEQFF.

The chain uses TRBV5-1 and TRBJ1-6; 8 bases map to TRBD1. Germline CDR1 is SGHRS and CDR2 is YFSETQ. V was clipped by 3 bases and J by 6 bases; unmatched bases: 20. CDR3 length: 20 amino acids. The CDR3 DNA follows: TGCGCCAGCAGCTCCGCGCCCGTCATTGGACAGGGATCTTCTAATTCACCCCTCCACTTT. This codes for CASSSAPVIGQGSSNSPLHF.

Notes on this clone: A junction end diverges from the germline sequence, so it may reflect a read error. This chain connects TRBV7-9 to TRBJ2-5; 8 bases are shared with TRBD1. This CDR3 region has 14 residues. Germline CDR1 and CDR2: SEHNR and FQNEAQ (reference sequence). The CDR3: CASSLVEQGDLGHF. In DNA, the CDR3 is TGTGCCAGCAGCTTAGTCGAACAGGGGGACCTCGGGCACTTC.

This clone was observed a single time. The chain has TRBV7-4 and TRBJ1-2, with TRBD1 matching 8 bases. Germline CDR1 and CDR2: SGHVT and SQSDAQ. The CDR3 runs to 15 residues. Trimming took 5 bases from V and 4 from J; bases not matched to a gene: 9. CDR3 sequence: CASSSPRDRTYGYTF. CDR3 bases: TGTGCCAGCAGCAGTCCCCGGGACAGGACCTATGGCTACACCTTC.

CDR3 coding DNA: TGTGCCAGCAGCTCGGGACAGGGGGATGGCTACACCTTC. Its protein product is CASSSGQGDGYTF. The chain employs TRBV5-8 and TRBJ1-2, with 11 bases matching TRBD1. The CDR3 contains 13 residues. V lost 3 bases and J lost 6; bases outside the gene matches: 1. Germline V gene sequence: CDR1 SGHTS, CDR2 YDEGEE.

This chain uses TRBV11-3 with TRBJ2-1; TRBD2 matches at 7 bases. The CDR3 has 16 amino acids. V dropped 5 bases and J dropped 4; count of bases not matched to a gene: 11. CDR1 and CDR2 (germline): SGHNT, YENEEA. The CDR3 here is CASSPRAGARYNEQFF. In DNA, the CDR3 is TGTGCCAGCAGCCCTAGGGCGGGAGCTCGGTACAATGAGCAGTTCTTC.

V gene TRBV7-6 combines with J gene TRBJ2-6, with D uncertain. Germline lookup yields CDR1 SGHVS and CDR2 FNYEAQ. This CDR3 comprises 18 residues. Trimming cost V 2 bases and J 1 base, with 15 bases left between them. The CDR3, as DNA: TGTGCCAGCAGCTTATTCCCCATTACCGCGTCTGGGGCCAACGTCCTGACTTTC. Translation gives CASSLFPITASGANVLTF.

The chain links TRBV4-2 to TRBJ1-4; D uncertain. Germline lookup yields CDR1 LGHNA and CDR2 YNFKEQ. Deletions cut 7 bases from V and 5 bases from J, with 14 bases between. This CDR3 spans 14 amino acids. The CDR3 is CASTRQKPNEKLFF. For the CDR3, the DNA is TGTGCCAGCACCCGACAAAAACCGAATGAAAAACTGTTTTTT.

This chain uses TRBV19 with TRBJ2-7, with 10 nucleotides matching TRBD2. V dropped 2 bases and J dropped 3; count of bases not matched to a gene: 4. This CDR3 region has 15 residues. Germline CDR1 is LNHDA and CDR2 is SQIVND (reference sequence). CDR3 sequence reads: CASSILTSGYYEQYV. CDR3 DNA: TGTGCCAGTAGTATATTGACTAGCGGGTACTACGAGCAGTACGTC.

V and J are TRBV2 and TRBJ2-7, with 8 bases lining up with TRBD1. This CDR3 is built from 18 residues. V gave up 5 bases and J gave up 1 base; unmatched junction bases: 16. Germline-derived CDR1 and CDR2 are SNHLY and FYNNEI. CDR3 bases: TGTGCCAGCAGTAAAAACTTTGTGACAGGGGTAACTTCCTACGAGCAGTACTTC. It is translated as CASSKNFVTGVTSYEQYF.

This clone showed up just once. The V gene is TRBV5-6, the J gene TRBJ1-6; TRBD1 agrees at 8 bases. Germline V gene data show CDR1 as SGHDT and CDR2 as YYEEEE. J gave up 3 bases and V 1 base, and 6 bases lay outside the gene matches. The CDR3 has 17 residues. CDR3 sequence: CASSLSVRGLYNSPLHF. CDR3 DNA: TGTGCCAGCAGCTTGTCGGTCAGGGGGCTCTATAATTCACCCCTCCACTTT.

Here the CDR3 reads CASTSGHSTGELFF. CDR3 bases: TGTGCCAGCACCTCGGGACATTCGACCGGGGAGCTGTTTTTT. The V call is TRBV13, the J call TRBJ2-2; TRBD1 might be the D (6 bases). The CDR3 consists of 14 residues. Per germline, CDR1 PRHDT and CDR2 FYEKMQ (reference sequence). The V and J ends lost 7 bases and 5 bases respectively, with 14 bases between them. Based on the CDR3 plus reference TRBV13 and TRBJ2-2, the full variable domain is AAGVIQSPRHLIKEKRETATLKCYPIPRHDTVYWYQQGPGQDPQFLISFYEKMQSDKGSIPDRFSAQQFSDYHSELNMSSLELGDSALYFCASTSGHSTGELFFGEGSRLTVL.